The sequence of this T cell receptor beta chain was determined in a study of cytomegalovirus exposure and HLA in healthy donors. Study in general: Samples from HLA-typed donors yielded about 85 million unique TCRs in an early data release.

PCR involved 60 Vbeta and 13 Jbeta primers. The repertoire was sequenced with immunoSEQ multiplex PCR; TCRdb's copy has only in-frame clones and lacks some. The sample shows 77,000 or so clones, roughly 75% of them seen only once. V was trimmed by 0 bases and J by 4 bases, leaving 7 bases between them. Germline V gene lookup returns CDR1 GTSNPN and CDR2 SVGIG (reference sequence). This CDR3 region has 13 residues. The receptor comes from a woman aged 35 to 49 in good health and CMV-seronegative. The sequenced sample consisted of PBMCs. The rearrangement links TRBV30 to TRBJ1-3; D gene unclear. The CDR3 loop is CAWSVLPGNTIYF. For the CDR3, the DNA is TGTGCCTGGAGTGTACTTCCCGGAAACACCATATATTTT.